This T cell receptor beta chain was obtained from a study of T cells in localized non-small cell lung cancer. This table comes from immunoSEQ multiplex PCR, and its TCRdb copy is limited to in-frame clones, with some not included. Here the sample spans 5,000 to 7,000 clones, about 28% being singletons. This sequence originates from a female donor over 55 with stage I lung adenocarcinoma. The input for sequencing was lung tumor tissue, taken before any cancer treatment.

The DNA of the CDR3 is TGCAGCGTTGATGGGACGGACACAGATACGCAGTATTTT. Amino acids: CSVDGTDTDTQYF. This chain uses TRBV29-1 with TRBJ2-3; D may correspond to TRBD1 or TRBD2 (5 bases each). The germline CDR1 and CDR2 sequences are SQVTM and ANQGSEA. Trimming pared 3 bases from V and 2 bases from J, leaving 9 bases between. The CDR3 has 13 amino acids.